The 14 T cell receptor beta chains listed next were all sequenced from one sample in a study of cytomegalovirus exposure and HLA in healthy donors. A multiplex PCR was run with 60 Vbeta primers and 13 Jbeta primers. Profiling relied on immunoSEQ multiplex PCR, and the TCRdb table lists in-frame clones only, not all of them. The table shows more than 200,000 clones, with 75% to 80% occurring only once. The specimen sequenced was PBMCs. Receptors originate from a man in his late teens or twenties in good health and CMV-seronegative.

The chain links TRBV4-3 to TRBJ1-2; the match to TRBD1 covers 10 bases. Germline V gene data show CDR1 as LGHNA and CDR2 as YSLEER. V lost 0 bases to trimming and J lost 6 bases; unmatched junction nucleotides: 7. The length of the CDR3 is 16 residues. In nucleotides, the CDR3 is TGCGCCAGCAGCCAAGAATTCCAGGACAGGGGGAATGGCTACACCTTC. Its protein product is CASSQEFQDRGNGYTF.

The chain has TRBV5-1 and TRBJ1-2; maybe TRBD1 (6 bases). V lost 5 bases to trimming and J lost 2 bases, with 16 bases between them. From germline, CDR1 is SGHRS and CDR2 YFSETQ. CDR3 length equals 15 residues. The CDR3 here is CASSLQTGPNYGYTF. Written as DNA, the CDR3 is TGCGCCAGCAGTCTTCAGACAGGACCCAACTATGGCTACACCTTC.

This CDR3 reads CASSAPRGQLIGEQYF. The CDR3 DNA is TGTGCCAGCAGCGCACCGCGAGGACAACTGATTGGGGAGCAGTACTTC. The chain couples TRBV9 to TRBJ2-7; tentatively, D is TRBD1 (5 bases). This CDR3 is 16 amino acids long. Germline V lookup: CDR1 SGDLS, CDR2 YYNGEE. The V gene lost 3 bases and the J gene lost 7 bases, with 23 bases spanning the gap.

The chain links TRBV19 to TRBJ1-3; 8 nucleotides agree with TRBD1. The CDR3 has 16 amino acids. V lost 7 bases, J lost 2 bases, and 10 bases stayed unmatched. CDR1 is LNHDA, CDR2 SQIVND, per germline (reference sequence). The CDR3 DNA sequence: TGTGCCAGTACCTCCTCCGACAGGGGCCCTGGAAACACCATATATTTT. This translates into CASTSSDRGPGNTIYF.

J is TRBJ2-3 and V is TRBV25-1; no clear D. Germline CDR1 MGHDK, CDR2 SYGVNS. V lost 4 bases, J lost 3 bases, and 14 bases lay in between. This CDR3 comprises 15 residues. DNA of the CDR3: TGTGCCAGCAGTGCCCAGGATCCCCGGACAGATACGCAGTATTTT. It codes for CASSAQDPRTDTQYF.

This chain links TRBV6-5 with TRBJ2-3, with TRBD1 matching 7 bases. The CDR3 is made up of 15 amino acids. Trimming at V came to 5 bases and at J to 2 bases, leaving 7 bases not matched to a gene. Per germline, CDR1 MNHEY and CDR2 SVGAGI. CDR3 nucleotides: TGTGCCAGCAGTACCACAGGGGCGGTCACAGATACGCAGTATTTT. This translates into CASSTTGAVTDTQYF.

The chain employs TRBV4-3 and TRBJ2-1; a weak D match, TRBD1 (6 bases). The CDR3 runs 16 residues. CDR1 and CDR2 from the germline V gene are LGHNA and YSLEER. V dropped 1 base and J dropped 6 bases, with 16 bases sitting between them. CDR3: CASSQGLRTEPNEQFF. CDR3 nucleotide sequence: TGCGCCAGCAGCCAAGGTCTGCGGACAGAGCCCAATGAGCAGTTCTTC.

This clone was observed once. The gene calls are TRBV4-3 and TRBJ2-7; the match to TRBD1 covers 7 bases. V shed 4 bases, J shed 0 bases, and the junction held 3 bases outside the gene matches. Germline V gene lookup returns CDR1 LGHNA and CDR2 YSLEER. CDR3 length equals 14 residues. The CDR3 here is CASSPWTGSYEQYF. CDR3 sequence (DNA): TGCGCCAGCAGCCCCTGGACAGGCTCCTACGAGCAGTACTTC.

V gene TRBV7-6 combines with J gene TRBJ2-5; D is uncertain. CDR3 length: 16 residues. V lost 0 bases, J lost 4 bases, and 15 bases lay in between. The germline V gene has CDR1 SGHVS and CDR2 FNYEAQ. This CDR3 is CASSLALSRFGETQYF. The CDR3, as DNA: TGTGCCAGCAGCTTAGCTCTTAGTCGATTCGGAGAGACCCAGTACTTC.

The chain joins TRBV11-3 to TRBJ2-1, with 10 bases lining up with TRBD2. The germline V gene has CDR1 SGHNT and CDR2 YENEEA. CDR3 size: 16 residues. V lost 2 bases and J lost 8; bases outside the gene matches: 9. As DNA, the CDR3 is TGTGCCAGCAGCTTAAAAGGTGGGGGGACTAGCGATGAGCAGTTCTTC. Encoded protein: CASSLKGGGTSDEQFF.

The chain couples TRBV27 to TRBJ1-1; a possible D gene is TRBD1 (5 bases). CDR3 length: 14 residues. Trimming pared 4 bases from V and 4 bases from J, leaving 13 bases between. Germline V gene data show CDR1 as MNHEY and CDR2 as SMNVEV (reference sequence). The CDR3 loop is CASSWGRAGTEAFF. CDR3 nucleotides: TGTGCCAGCAGTTGGGGCCGGGCAGGCACTGAAGCTTTCTTT.

This clone was counted a single time. CDR3: CASSLGSGGAFTGELFF. In nucleotides, the CDR3 is TGCGCCAGCAGCTTGGGAAGCGGGGGGGCCTTCACCGGGGAGCTGTTTTTT. This chain uses TRBV5-1 with TRBJ2-2, with 10 bases that match TRBD2. Germline CDR1 SGHRS, CDR2 YFSETQ. The CDR3 length is 17 residues. The J segment lost 4 bases and the V segment lost 0 bases, leaving 6 bases of the junction unmatched.

The V gene is TRBV4-3, the J gene TRBJ1-1; 8 bases line up with TRBD1. V trimming: 0 bases; J trimming: 0 bases; junction bases outside the gene matches: 9. The CDR3 runs to 18 residues. Looked up from germline, CDR1 is LGHNA and CDR2 is YSLEER. Here the CDR3 reads CASSQDTQGANMNTEAFF. CDR3 sequence (DNA): TGCGCCAGCAGCCAAGATACCCAGGGGGCCAACATGAACACTGAAGCTTTCTTT.

The chain couples TRBV11-2 to TRBJ2-7; 7 nucleotides agree with TRBD2. CDR1 is SGHAT and CDR2 is FQNNGV in the germline V gene. Losses at the gene ends were 0 bases for V and 2 bases for J; bases not matched to a gene: 4. The CDR3 loop spans 15 amino acids. The CDR3 DNA sequence: TGTGCCAGCAGCTTAGAGCTAGCGGATACCTACGAGCAGTACTTC. This translates into CASSLELADTYEQYF.